This entry describes one TCR beta chain. The sample comes from a study of T-cell memory formation after mild COVID-19. Each CDR3 protein gets one entry after TCRdb re-called the 5' RACE reads with MiXCR. The table lists hundreds of thousands of distinct CDR3 sequences, approximately 25% of them singletons. CDR1 is LNHDA and CDR2 is SQIVND in the germline V gene (reference sequence). This CDR3 region has 16 residues. V dropped 5 bases and J dropped 9; count of bases not matched to a gene: 14. The sequence was collected from an adult woman who had mild COVID-19 (a few samples of this study predate the infection). Cell type and time point are not known. Sequenced sample: PBMCs or a T cell subset sorted from them (not recorded which). This sequence joins TRBV19 and TRBJ2-1, with 9 nucleotides matching TRBD2. The CDR3 bases are TGTGCCAGTAGTGGGGCAGCGGGAGGCCTATCAATTGAGCAGTTCTTC. It translates to CASSGAAGGLSIEQFF.